These 7 T cell receptor beta chains were sequenced from one sample in a study of blood T cell repertoires in COVID-19. The table came from immunoSEQ multiplex PCR; TCRdb's copy has only in-frame clones and leaves some out. The data contain 75,000 to 100,000 clones, approximately 78% of them singletons. Sequencing used peripheral blood. These receptors came from a man aged 50-60 years with active or convalescent COVID-19.

The V and J genes are TRBV19 and TRBJ2-1; 8 nucleotides agree with TRBD1. The CDR3 loop spans 15 amino acids. Germline V gene sequence: CDR1 LNHDA, CDR2 SQIVND (reference sequence). Trimming took 10 bases from V and 7 from J; bases not matched to a gene: 15. CDR3 residues: CATSMGQVYTNEQFF. In DNA form, the CDR3 reads TGTGCCACCTCGATGGGACAGGTGTACACGAATGAGCAGTTCTTC. The full variable domain, in which reference TRBV19 and TRBJ2-1 provide the parts outside the CDR3, is DGGITQSPKYLFRKEGQNVTLSCEQNLNHDAMYWYRQDPGQGLRLIYYSQIVNDFQKGDIAEGYSVSREKKESFPLTVTSAQKNPTAFYLCATSMGQVYTNEQFFGPGTRLTVL.

The chain joins TRBV4-1 to TRBJ2-5; D might be TRBD1 (5 bases). The V gene's germline CDR1 is MGHRA and CDR2 YSYEKL. There are 14 residues in the CDR3. The V gene lost 0 bases and the J gene lost 5 bases, with 10 bases spanning the gap. CDR3 DNA sequence: TGCGCCAGCAGCCAAGACCAGGGTTCGGAGACCCAGTACTTC. Translating gives CASSQDQGSETQYF.

The chain couples TRBV30 to TRBJ2-5, with TRBD2 matching 15 bases. Germline V gives CDR1 GTSNPN, CDR2 SVGIG (reference sequence). V lost 5 bases to trimming and J lost 1 base; unmatched junction nucleotides: 5. The CDR3 loop spans 16 amino acids. The CDR3 is CAWGLAGGPLQETQYF. CDR3 DNA sequence: TGTGCCTGGGGACTAGCGGGGGGGCCCCTCCAAGAGACCCAGTACTTC.

CDR3 protein: CSPKRGTNRWTGGSYNEQFF. CDR3 nucleotides: TGCAGCCCTAAGCGGGGGACGAATCGCTGGACAGGGGGCTCCTACAATGAGCAGTTCTTC. V is TRBV29-1 and J is TRBJ2-1; TRBD1 matches 10 bases. The germline V gene has CDR1 SQVTM and CDR2 ANQGSEA. The CDR3 consists of 20 residues. V shed 8 bases, J shed 0 bases, and the junction held 22 bases outside the gene matches.

The chain recombines TRBV7-7 with TRBJ2-2; 10 nucleotides line up with TRBD1. The CDR3 runs 16 residues. Germline assignment: CDR1 SSHAT and CDR2 FNYEAQ (reference sequence). The V and J ends lost 6 bases and 7 bases, in that order; junction bases with no gene match: 11. CDR3 amino acids: CASRNFGTGVDGELFF. Written as DNA, the CDR3 is TGTGCCAGCAGAAACTTCGGGACAGGGGTGGACGGGGAGCTGTTTTTT.

This sequence joins TRBV6-5 and TRBJ1-1; tentatively, D is TRBD1 (6 bases). This CDR3 contains 13 residues. The ends were cut back, 7 bases at V and 3 bases at J, with 12 bases in the middle. The germline CDR1 and CDR2 sequences are MNHEY and SVGAGI. Here the CDR3 DNA reads TGTGCCAGCACCTTTGGGACACACACTGAAGCTTTCTTT. It specifies CASTFGTHTEAFF.

The genes are TRBV5-1 and TRBJ2-1; D is undetermined. This CDR3 has 15 amino acids. Trimming shortened V by 4 bases and J by 7 bases, and 18 bases separated the two germline ends. Germline V gene data show CDR1 as SGHRS and CDR2 as YFSETQ. CDR3 coding DNA: TGCGCCAGCAGCCAGATGGGCCCCGTGGAAAATGAGCAGTTCTTC. Amino acid sequence: CASSQMGPVENEQFF.